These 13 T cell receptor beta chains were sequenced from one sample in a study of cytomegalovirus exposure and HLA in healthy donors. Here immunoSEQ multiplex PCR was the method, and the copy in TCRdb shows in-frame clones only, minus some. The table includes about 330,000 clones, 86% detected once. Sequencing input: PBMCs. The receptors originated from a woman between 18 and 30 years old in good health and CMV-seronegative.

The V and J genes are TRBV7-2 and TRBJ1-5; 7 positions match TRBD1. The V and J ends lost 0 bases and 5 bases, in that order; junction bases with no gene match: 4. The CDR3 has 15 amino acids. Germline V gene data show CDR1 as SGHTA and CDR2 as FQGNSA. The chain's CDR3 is CASSLAQGGYQPQHF. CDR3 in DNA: TGTGCCAGCAGCTTAGCGCAGGGGGGTTATCAGCCCCAGCATTTT.

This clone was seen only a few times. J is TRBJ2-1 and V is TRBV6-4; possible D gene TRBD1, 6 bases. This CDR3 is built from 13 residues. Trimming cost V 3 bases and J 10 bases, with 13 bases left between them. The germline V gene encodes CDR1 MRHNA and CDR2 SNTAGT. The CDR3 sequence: CASSEAQQGEQFF. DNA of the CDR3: TGTGCCAGCAGTGAAGCTCAACAGGGCGAGCAGTTCTTC.

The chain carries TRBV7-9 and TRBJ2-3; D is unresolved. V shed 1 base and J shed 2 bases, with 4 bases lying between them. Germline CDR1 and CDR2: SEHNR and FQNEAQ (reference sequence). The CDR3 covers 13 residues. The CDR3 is CASSLGHTDTQYF. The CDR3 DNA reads TGTGCCAGCAGCTTAGGTCACACAGATACGCAGTATTTT.

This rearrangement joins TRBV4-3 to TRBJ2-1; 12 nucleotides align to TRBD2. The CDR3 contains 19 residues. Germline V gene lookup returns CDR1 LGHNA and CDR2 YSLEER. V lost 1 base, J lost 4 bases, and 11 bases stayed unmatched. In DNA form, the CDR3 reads TGCGCCAGCAGCCAAGTTCTCCCTTCCACTAGCGGGGGGTACAATGAGCAGTTCTTC. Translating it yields CASSQVLPSTSGGYNEQFF.

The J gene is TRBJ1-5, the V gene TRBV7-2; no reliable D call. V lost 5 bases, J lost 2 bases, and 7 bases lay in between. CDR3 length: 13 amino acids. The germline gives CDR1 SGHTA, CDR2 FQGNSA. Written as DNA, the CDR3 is TGTGCCAGCAGCACGGTTGGCAATCAGCCCCAGCATTTT. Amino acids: CASSTVGNQPQHF.

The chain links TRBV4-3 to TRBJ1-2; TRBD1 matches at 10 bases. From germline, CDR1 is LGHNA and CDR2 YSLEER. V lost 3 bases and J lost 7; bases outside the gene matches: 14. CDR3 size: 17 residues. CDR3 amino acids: CASSQDLTGGEWSGYTF. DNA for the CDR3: TGCGCCAGCAGCCAGGATCTGACAGGGGGCGAATGGTCTGGCTACACCTTC.

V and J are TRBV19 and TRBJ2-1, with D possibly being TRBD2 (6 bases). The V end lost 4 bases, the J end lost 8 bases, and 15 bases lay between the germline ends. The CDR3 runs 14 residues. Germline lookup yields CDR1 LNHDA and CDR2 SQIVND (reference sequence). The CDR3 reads CASSRGRWADEQFF. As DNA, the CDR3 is TGTGCCAGTAGTAGAGGGAGGTGGGCGGATGAGCAGTTCTTC. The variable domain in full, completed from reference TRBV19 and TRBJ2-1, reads DGGITQSPKYLFRKEGQNVTLSCEQNLNHDAMYWYRQDPGQGLRLIYYSQIVNDFQKGDIAEGYSVSREKKESFPLTVTSAQKNPTAFYLCASSRGRWADEQFFGPGTRLTVL.

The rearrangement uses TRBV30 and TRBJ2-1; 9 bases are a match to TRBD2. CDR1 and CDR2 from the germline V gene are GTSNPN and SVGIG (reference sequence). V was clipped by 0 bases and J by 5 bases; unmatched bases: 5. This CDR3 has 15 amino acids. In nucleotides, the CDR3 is TGTGCCTGGAGTGTAAGCGGGAGGTATAACAATGAGCAGTTCTTC. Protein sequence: CAWSVSGRYNNEQFF.

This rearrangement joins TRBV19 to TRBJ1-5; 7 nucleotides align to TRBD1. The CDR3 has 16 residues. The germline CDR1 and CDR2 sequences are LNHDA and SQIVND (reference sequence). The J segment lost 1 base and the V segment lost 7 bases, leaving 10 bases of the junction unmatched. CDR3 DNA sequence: TGTGCCAGTAACCAAGGAGGGGGCCGGAGCAATCAGCCCCAGCATTTT. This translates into CASNQGGGRSNQPQHF.

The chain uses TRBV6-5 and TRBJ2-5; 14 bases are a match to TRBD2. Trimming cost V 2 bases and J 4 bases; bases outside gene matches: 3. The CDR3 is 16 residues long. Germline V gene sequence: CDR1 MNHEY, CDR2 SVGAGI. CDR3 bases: TGTGCCAGCAGTTACCCAGGACTAGCGGGAGGAGAGACCCAGTACTTC. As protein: CASSYPGLAGGETQYF.

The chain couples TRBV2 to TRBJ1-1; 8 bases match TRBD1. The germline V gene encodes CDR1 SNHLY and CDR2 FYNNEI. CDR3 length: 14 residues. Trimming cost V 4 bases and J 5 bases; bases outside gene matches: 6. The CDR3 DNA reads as TGTGCCAGCAGTGTCACAGGGGGAGAAACTGAAGCTTTCTTT. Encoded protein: CASSVTGGETEAFF.

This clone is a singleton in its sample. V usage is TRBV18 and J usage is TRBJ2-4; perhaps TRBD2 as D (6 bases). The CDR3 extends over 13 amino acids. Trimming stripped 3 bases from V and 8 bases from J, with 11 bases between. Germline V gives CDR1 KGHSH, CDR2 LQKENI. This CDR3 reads CASSPVGGDIQYF. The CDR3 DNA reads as TGTGCCAGCTCACCGGTCGGGGGAGACATTCAGTACTTC.

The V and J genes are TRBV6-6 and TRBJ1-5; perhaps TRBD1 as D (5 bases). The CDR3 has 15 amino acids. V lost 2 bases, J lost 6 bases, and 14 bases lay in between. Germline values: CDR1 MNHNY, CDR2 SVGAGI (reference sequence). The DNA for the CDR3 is TGTGCCAGCAGTTACACAGGAGGGGAGAGTCAGCCCCAGCATTTT. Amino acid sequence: CASSYTGGESQPQHF.